The rows below give T cell receptor beta chains drawn from one sample of a study of T cell clones after liver transplantation. Produced via immunoSEQ multiplex PCR; TCRdb's table is partial and in-frame only. The profile shows fewer than 85,000 clones, roughly 80% of them singletons. The specimen was CD4+ T cells from blood, collected 12 months after liver transplant. Receptors originate from a human patient who received a liver transplant. A share of the T cells may be of graft donor origin. The CDR3 runs from the conserved cysteine through the conserved F or W. Each record gives: V gene, clone size, J gene, D gene, CDR3 DNA, CDR3 protein. A D gene is named only where the DNA matches it firmly. Part of the rows lack a size; the others show once, few, many or a class for expanded clones.

v_call: TRBV5-1; clone_size: .; j_call: TRBJ1-1; d_call: .; cdr3_nt: TGCGCCAGCAGCTCGGAACTGGGGAACACTGAAGCTTTCTTT; cdr3_aa: CASSSELGNTEAFF
v_call: TRBV7-8; clone_size: .; j_call: TRBJ2-2; d_call: TRBD1; cdr3_nt: TGTGCCAGCAGCCTGAGACAGGGAACGAACACCGGGGAGCTGTTTTTT; cdr3_aa: CASSLRQGTNTGELFF
v_call: TRBV4-2; clone_size: few; j_call: TRBJ2-7; d_call: .; cdr3_nt: TGTGCCAGCAGCCCCTCCGAGGGAAGCTCCTACGAGCAGTACTTC; cdr3_aa: CASSPSEGSSYEQYF
v_call: TRBV9; clone_size: medium-sized; j_call: TRBJ1-2; d_call: .; cdr3_nt: TGTGCCAGCAGCTCAGTGGGGTTTCATGGCTACACCTTC; cdr3_aa: CASSSVGFHGYTF
v_call: TRBV5-1; clone_size: .; j_call: TRBJ2-7; d_call: TRBD1; cdr3_nt: TGCGCCAGCAGCTTCGCCGGACAGGGCGTCTCCTACGAGCAGTACTTC; cdr3_aa: CASSFAGQGVSYEQYF
v_call: TRBV5-4; clone_size: .; j_call: TRBJ2-5; d_call: .; cdr3_nt: TGTGCCAGCAGCTTGGTGGAAAAGACCCAGTACTTC; cdr3_aa: CASSLVEKTQYF
v_call: TRBV28; clone_size: .; j_call: TRBJ2-3; d_call: TRBD2; cdr3_nt: TGTGCCAGCAGCTCTTACCCCGGGACTAGCGGGACTAGCACAGATACGCAGTATTTT; cdr3_aa: CASSSYPGTSGTSTDTQYF
v_call: TRBV2; clone_size: .; j_call: TRBJ2-1; d_call: .; cdr3_nt: TGTGCCAGCAGACTAGTGCTTGAGCAGTTCTTC; cdr3_aa: CASRLVLEQFF
v_call: TRBV7-2; clone_size: .; j_call: TRBJ2-7; d_call: TRBD2; cdr3_nt: TGTGCCAGCAGCCCGCCTCGGGCTAGCGGGAGGCCTCCCTCCTACGAGCAGTACTTC; cdr3_aa: CASSPPRASGRPPSYEQYF
v_call: TRBV6-1; clone_size: few; j_call: TRBJ1-2; d_call: .; cdr3_nt: TGTGCCAGCAGTGAACGGACCTCTGGCTACACCTTC; cdr3_aa: CASSERTSGYTF
v_call: TRBV19; clone_size: .; j_call: TRBJ1-1; d_call: TRBD1; cdr3_nt: TGTGCCAGTACCCAGGGACAGGGCTATACTGAAGCTTTCTTT; cdr3_aa: CASTQGQGYTEAFF